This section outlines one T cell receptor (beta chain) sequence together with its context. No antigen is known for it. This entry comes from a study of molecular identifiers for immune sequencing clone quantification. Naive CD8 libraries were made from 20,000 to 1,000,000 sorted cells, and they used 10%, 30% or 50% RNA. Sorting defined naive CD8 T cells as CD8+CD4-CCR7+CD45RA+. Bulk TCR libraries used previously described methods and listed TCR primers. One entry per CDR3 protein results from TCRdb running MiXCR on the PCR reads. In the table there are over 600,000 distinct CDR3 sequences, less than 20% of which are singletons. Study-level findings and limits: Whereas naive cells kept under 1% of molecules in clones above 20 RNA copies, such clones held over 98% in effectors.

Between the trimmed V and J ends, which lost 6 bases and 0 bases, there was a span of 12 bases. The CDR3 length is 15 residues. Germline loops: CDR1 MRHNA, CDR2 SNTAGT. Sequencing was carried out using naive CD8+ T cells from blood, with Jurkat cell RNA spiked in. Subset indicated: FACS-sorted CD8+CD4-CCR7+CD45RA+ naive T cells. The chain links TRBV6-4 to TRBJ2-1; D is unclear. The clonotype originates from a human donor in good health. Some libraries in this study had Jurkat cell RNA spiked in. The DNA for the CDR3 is TGTGCCAGCAGGCCCGATTCGAGCTCCTACAATGAGCAGTTCTTC. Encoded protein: CASRPDSSSYNEQFF.